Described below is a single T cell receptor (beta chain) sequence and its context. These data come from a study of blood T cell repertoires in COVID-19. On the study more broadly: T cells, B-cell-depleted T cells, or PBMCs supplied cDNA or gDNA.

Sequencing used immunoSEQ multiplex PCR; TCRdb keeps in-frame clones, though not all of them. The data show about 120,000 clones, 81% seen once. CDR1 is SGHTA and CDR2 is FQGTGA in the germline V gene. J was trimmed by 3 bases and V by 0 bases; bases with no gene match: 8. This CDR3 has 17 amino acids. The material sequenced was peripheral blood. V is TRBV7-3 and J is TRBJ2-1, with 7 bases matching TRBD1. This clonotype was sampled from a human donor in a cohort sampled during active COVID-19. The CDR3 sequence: CASSLTGQSRLYNEQFF. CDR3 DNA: TGTGCCAGCAGCTTAACGGGACAGTCGAGACTCTACAATGAGCAGTTCTTC.